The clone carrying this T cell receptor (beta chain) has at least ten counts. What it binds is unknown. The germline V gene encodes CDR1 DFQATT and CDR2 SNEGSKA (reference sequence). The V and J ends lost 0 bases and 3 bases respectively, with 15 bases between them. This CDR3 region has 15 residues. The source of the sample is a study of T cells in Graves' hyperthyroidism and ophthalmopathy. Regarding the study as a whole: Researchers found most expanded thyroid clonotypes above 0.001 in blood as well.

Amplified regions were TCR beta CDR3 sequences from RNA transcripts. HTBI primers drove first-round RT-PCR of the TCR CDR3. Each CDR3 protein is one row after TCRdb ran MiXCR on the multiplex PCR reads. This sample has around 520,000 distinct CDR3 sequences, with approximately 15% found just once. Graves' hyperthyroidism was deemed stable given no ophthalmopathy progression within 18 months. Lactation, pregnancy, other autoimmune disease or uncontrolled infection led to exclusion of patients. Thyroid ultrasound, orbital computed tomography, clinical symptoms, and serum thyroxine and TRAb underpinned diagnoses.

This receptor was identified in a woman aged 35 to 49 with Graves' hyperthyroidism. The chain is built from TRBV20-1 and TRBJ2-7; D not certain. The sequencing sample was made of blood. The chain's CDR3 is CSARDLLRPDYEQYF. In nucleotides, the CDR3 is TGCAGTGCTAGAGACCTCCTGAGGCCTGACTACGAGCAGTACTTC.